This T cell receptor (beta chain) was observed in a study of blood T cell repertoires in COVID-19. Method: immunoSEQ multiplex PCR; TCRdb's copy keeps in-frame clones and lacks some. This sample carries 78,000 or so clones, about nine tenths of them seen once, and the ten largest clones take roughly 6.8%. There are 15 residues in the CDR3. Trimming stripped 0 bases from V and 6 bases from J, with 9 bases between. CDR1 LGHDT and CDR2 YNNKEL come from the germline V gene (reference sequence). Sequencing was carried out using peripheral blood. The source of this sequence is a woman in her fifties or sixties with acute or convalescent COVID-19. The rearrangement links TRBV3-1 (or the pseudogene TRBV3-2) to TRBJ1-6; D perhaps matches TRBD1 (5 bases). In DNA, the CDR3 is TGTGCCAGCAGCCAAGAGGGGCAGCGTAATTCACCCCTCCACTTT. It yields the protein CASSQEGQRNSPLHF.